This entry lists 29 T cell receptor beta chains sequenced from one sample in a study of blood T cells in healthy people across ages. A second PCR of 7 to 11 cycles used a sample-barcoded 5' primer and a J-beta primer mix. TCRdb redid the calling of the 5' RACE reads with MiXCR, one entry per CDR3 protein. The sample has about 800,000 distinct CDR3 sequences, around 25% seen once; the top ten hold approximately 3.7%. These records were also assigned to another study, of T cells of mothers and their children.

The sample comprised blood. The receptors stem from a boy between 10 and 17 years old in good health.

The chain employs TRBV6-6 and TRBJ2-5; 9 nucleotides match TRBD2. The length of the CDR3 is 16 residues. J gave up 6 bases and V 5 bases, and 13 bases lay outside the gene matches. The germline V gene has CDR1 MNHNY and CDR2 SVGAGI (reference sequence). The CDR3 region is CASSARTGTSFKTQYF. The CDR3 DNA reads TGTGCCAGCAGTGCCCGGACCGGGACTAGCTTTAAGACCCAGTACTTC.

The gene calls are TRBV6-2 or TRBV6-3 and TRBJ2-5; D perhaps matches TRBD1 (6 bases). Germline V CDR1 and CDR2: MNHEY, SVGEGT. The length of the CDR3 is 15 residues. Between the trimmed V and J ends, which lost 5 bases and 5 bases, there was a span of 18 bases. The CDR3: CASSPSAQGGETQYF. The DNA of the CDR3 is TGTGCCAGCAGTCCATCCGCACAGGGCGGGGAGACCCAGTACTTC.

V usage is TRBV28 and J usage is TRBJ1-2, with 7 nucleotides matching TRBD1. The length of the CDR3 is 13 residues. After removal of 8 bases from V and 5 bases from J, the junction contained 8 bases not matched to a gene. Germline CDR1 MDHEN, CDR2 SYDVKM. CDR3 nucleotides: TGTGCCAGCTACCAAGACAGGGTTTATGGCTACACCTTC. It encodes CASYQDRVYGYTF.

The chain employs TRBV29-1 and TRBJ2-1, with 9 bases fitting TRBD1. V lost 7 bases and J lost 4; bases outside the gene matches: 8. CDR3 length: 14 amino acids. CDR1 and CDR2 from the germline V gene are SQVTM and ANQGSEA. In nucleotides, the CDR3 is TGCAGCGCCGGGGGACAGGGAAGATACAATGAGCAGTTCTTC. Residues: CSAGGQGRYNEQFF.

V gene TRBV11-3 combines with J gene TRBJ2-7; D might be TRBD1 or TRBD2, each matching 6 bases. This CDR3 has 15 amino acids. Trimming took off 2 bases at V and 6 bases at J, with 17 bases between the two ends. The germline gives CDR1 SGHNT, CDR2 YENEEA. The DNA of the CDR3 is TGTGCCAGCAGCTTAACGGGGGCCCAGGGAGTCGAGCAGTACTTC. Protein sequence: CASSLTGAQGVEQYF.

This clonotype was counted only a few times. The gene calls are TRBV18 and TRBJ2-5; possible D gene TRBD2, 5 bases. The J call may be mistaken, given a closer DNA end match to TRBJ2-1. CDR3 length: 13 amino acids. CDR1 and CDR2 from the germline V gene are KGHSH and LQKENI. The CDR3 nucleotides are TGTGCCAGCTCATTTGTCGGGGTGAGTGAGCAGTTCTTC. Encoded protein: CASSFVGVSEQFF.

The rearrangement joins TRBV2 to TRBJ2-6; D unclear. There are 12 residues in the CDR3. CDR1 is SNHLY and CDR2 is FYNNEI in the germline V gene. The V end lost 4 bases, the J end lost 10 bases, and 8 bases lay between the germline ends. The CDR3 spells CASSVFSNVLTF. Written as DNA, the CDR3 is TGTGCCAGCAGTGTGTTTTCAAACGTCCTGACTTTC.

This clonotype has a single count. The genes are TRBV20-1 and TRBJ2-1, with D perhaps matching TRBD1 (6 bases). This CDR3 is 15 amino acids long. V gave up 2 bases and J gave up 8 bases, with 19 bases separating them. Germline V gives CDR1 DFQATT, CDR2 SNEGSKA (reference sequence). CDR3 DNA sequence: TGCAGTGCTAGACACAGGGAGACCGTCAGGGATGAGCAGTTCTTC. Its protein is CSARHRETVRDEQFF.

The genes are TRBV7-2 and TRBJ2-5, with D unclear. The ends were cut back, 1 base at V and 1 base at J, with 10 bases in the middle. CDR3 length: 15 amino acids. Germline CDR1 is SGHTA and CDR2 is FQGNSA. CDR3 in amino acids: CASSLGPGPQETQYF. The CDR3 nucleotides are TGTGCCAGCAGCTTAGGCCCCGGCCCCCAAGAGACCCAGTACTTC.

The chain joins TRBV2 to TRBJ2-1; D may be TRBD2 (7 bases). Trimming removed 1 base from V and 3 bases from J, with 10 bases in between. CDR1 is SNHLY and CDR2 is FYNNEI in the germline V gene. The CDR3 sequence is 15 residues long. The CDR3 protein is CASSEVGGRYNEQFF. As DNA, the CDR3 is TGTGCCAGCAGTGAAGTCGGGGGGCGCTACAATGAGCAGTTCTTC.

The CDR3 nucleotides read TGCAGTGCTACGGGACAGACGTTAAGGGAGCAGTACTTC. It yields the protein CSATGQTLREQYF. The rearrangement links TRBV20-1 to TRBJ2-7; 7 positions agree with TRBD1. Germline V gene lookup returns CDR1 DFQATT and CDR2 SNEGSKA (reference sequence). This CDR3 is built from 13 residues. The V gene end was trimmed by 4 bases and the J gene end by 7 bases; junction bases not matched to a gene: 10.

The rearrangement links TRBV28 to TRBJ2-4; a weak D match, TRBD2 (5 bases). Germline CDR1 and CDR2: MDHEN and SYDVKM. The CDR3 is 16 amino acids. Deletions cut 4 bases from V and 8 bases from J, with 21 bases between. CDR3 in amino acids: CASSSNKLDNLDIQYF. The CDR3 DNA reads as TGTGCCAGCAGTTCCAATAAACTAGATAATCTGGACATTCAGTACTTC.

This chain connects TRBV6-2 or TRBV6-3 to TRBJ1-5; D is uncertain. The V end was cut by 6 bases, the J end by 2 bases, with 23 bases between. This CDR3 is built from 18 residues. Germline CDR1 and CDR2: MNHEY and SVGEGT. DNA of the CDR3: TGTGCCAGCAGGGAACATTCCGGGAACCTTGGCGGCAATCAGCCCCAGCATTTT. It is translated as CASREHSGNLGGNQPQHF.

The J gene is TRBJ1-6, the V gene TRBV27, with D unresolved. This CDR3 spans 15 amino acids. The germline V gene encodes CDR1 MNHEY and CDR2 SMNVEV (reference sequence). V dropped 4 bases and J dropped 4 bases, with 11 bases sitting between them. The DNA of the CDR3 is TGTGCCAGCAGTTCTGAGGGAAGTTATAATTCACCCCTCCACTTT. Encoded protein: CASSSEGSYNSPLHF.

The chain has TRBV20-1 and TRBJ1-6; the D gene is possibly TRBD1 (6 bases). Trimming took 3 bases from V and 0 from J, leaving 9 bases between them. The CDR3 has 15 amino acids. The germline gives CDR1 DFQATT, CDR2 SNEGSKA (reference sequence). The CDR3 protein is CSARDSRSYNSPLHF. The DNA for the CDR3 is TGCAGTGCTAGGGACAGTCGCTCCTATAATTCACCCCTCCACTTT.

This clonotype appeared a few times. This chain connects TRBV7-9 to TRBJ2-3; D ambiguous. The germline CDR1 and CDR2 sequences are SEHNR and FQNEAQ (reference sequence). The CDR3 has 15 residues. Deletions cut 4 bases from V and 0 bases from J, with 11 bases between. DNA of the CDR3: TGTGCCAGCAGCTCCTCGGGCTACAGCACAGATACGCAGTATTTT. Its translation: CASSSSGYSTDTQYF. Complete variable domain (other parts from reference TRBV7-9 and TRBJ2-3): DTGVSQNPRHKITKRGQNVTFRCDPISEHNRLYWYRQTLGQGPEFLTYFQNEAQLEKSRLLSDRFSAERPKGSFSTLEIQRTEQGDSAMYLCASSSSGYSTDTQYFGPGTRLTVL.

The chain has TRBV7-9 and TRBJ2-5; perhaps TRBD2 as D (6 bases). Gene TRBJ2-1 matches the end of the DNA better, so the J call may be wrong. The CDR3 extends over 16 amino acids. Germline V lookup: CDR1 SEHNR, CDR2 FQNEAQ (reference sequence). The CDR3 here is CASSLEAAGIYNEQFF. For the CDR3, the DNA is TGTGCCAGCAGCTTAGAGGCGGCGGGAATCTACAATGAGCAGTTCTTC.

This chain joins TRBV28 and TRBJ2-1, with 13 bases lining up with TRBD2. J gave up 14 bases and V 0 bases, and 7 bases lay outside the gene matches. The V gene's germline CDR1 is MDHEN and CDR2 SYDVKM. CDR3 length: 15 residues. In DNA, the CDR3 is TGTGCCAGCAGTTTATGGACTAGCGGGGGGCCCGTCGAGTTCTTC. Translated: CASSLWTSGGPVEFF.

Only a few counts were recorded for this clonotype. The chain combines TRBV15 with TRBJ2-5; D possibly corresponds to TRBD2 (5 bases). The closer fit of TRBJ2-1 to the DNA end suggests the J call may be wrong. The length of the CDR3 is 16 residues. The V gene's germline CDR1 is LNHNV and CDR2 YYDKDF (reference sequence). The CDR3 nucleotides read TGTGCCACCAGCAGAGATCCCGGGGAGAAAGACAATGAGCAGTTCTTC. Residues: CATSRDPGEKDNEQFF.

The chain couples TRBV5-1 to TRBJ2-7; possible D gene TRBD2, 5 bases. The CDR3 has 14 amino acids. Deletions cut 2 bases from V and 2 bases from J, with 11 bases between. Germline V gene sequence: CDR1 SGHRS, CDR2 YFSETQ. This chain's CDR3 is CASSFDGIPYEQYF. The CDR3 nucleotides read TGCGCCAGCAGCTTTGACGGGATCCCCTACGAGCAGTACTTC.

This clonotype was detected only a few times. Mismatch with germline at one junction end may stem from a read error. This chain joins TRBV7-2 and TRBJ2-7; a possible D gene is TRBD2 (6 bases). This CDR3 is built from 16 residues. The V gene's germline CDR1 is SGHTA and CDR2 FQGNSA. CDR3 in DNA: TGTGCCAGCAACTTAGATTCTCGGGGGAGAGCCTACGAGCAGTACTTC. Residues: CASNLDSRGRAYEQYF. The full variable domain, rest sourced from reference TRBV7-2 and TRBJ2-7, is GAGVSQSPSNKVTEKGKDVELRCDPISGHTALYWYRQSLGQGLEFLIYFQGNSAPDKSGLPSDRFSAERTGGSVSTLTIQRTQQEDSAVYLCASNLDSRGRAYEQYFGPGTRLTVT.

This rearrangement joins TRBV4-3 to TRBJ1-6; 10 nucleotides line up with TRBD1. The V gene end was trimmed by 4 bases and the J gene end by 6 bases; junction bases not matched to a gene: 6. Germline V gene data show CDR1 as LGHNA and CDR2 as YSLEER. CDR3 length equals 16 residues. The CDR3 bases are TGCGCCAGCAGCCCTAGCCGACAGGGGGCTAATTCACCCCTCCACTTT. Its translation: CASSPSRQGANSPLHF.

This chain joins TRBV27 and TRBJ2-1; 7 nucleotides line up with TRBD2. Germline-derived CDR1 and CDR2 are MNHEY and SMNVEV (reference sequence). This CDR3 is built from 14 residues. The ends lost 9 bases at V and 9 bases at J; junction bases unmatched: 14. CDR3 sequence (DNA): TGTGCCAGTTCAAGTGGACTAGGGGTTGGTGAGCAGTTCTTC. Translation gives CASSSGLGVGEQFF.

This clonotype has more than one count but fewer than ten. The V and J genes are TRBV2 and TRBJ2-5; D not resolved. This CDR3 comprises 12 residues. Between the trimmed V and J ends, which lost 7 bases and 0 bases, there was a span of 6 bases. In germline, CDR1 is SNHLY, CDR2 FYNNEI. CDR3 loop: CASIGYQETQYF. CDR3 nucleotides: TGTGCCAGCATAGGCTACCAAGAGACCCAGTACTTC.

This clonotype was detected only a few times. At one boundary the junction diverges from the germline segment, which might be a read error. CDR3: CASSLKENTEAFF. CDR3 sequence (DNA): TGTGCTAGCAGCTTAAAAGAGAACACTGAAGCTTTCTTT. This chain uses TRBV7-7 with TRBJ1-1; D is unclear. Germline V gene data show CDR1 as SSHAT and CDR2 as FNYEAQ (reference sequence). This CDR3 comprises 13 residues. The variable domain in full, with the rest retrieved from reference TRBV7-7 and TRBJ1-1, is GAGVSQSPRYKVTKRGQDVTLRCDPISSHATLYWYQQALGQGPEFLTYFNYEAQPDKSGLPSDRFSAERPEGSISTLTIQRTEQRDSAMYRCASSLKENTEAFFGQGTRLTVV.

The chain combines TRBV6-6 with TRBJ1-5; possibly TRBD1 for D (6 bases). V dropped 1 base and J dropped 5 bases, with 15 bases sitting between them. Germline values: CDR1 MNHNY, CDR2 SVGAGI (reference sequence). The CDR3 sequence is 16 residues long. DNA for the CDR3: TGTGCCAGCAGTTACTTAGGGACAACGGTTGATCAGCCCCAGCATTTT. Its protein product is CASSYLGTTVDQPQHF.

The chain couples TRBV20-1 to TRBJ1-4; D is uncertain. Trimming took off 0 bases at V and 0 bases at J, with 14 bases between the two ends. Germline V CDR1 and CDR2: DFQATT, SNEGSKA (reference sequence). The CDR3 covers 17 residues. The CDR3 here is CSARDRFVSATNEKLFF. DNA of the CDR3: TGCAGTGCTAGAGATCGGTTCGTGAGTGCAACTAATGAAAAACTGTTTTTT.

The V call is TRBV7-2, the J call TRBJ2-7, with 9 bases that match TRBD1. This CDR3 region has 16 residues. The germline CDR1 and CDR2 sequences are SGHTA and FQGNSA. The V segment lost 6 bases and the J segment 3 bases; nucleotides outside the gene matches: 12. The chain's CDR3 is CASSLSETGGGYEQYF. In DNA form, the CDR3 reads TGTGCCAGCAGTCTCTCCGAGACAGGGGGAGGCTACGAGCAGTACTTC.

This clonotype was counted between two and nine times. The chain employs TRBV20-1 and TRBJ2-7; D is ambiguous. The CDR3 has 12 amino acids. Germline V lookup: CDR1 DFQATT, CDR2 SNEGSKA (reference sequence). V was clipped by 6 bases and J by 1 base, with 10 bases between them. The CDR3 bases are TGCAGTGCCTTCCCCAGTTCCTACGAGCAGTACTTC. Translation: CSAFPSSYEQYF.